Following are 29 T cell receptor beta chains from one sample sequenced in a study of blood T cell repertoires in COVID-19. Repertoires were generated with immunoSEQ multiplex PCR, while TCRdb's copy carries only in-frame clones and drops some. Among approximately 260,000 clones, around 80% were seen once, and the ten largest hold 4.1%. The sequenced sample consisted of PBMCs or T cells enriched from blood (not recorded which). Receptors originate from a young man with acute COVID-19.

V gene TRBV30 combines with J gene TRBJ2-7; 8 bases map to TRBD1. The length of the CDR3 is 13 residues. With V trimmed by 3 bases and J by 4 bases, 5 bases remained unmatched. CDR1 and CDR2 (germline): GTSNPN, SVGIG (reference sequence). The CDR3 bases are TGTGCCTGGAGCCGGGACAGGAGTTACGAGCAGTACGTC. Protein product: CAWSRDRSYEQYV.

V gene TRBV7-8 combines with J gene TRBJ1-3, with D unresolved. Trimming removed 4 bases from V and 2 bases from J, with 18 bases in between. Germline V lookup: CDR1 SGHVS, CDR2 FQNEAQ. The CDR3 runs to 17 residues. Here the CDR3 reads CASSSSGIRTAGNTIYF. For the CDR3, the DNA is TGTGCCAGCAGCTCGTCGGGGATTCGGACGGCTGGAAACACCATATATTTT. Full variable domain (remainder filled in from reference TRBV7-8 and TRBJ1-3): GAGVSQSPRYKVAKRGQDVALRCDPISGHVSLFWYQQALGQGPEFLTYFQNEAQLDKSGLPSDRFFAERPEGSVSTLKIQRTQQEDSAVYLCASSSSGIRTAGNTIYFGEGSWLTVV.

The chain links TRBV27 to TRBJ1-1; TRBD1 might be the D (6 bases). CDR1 MNHEY and CDR2 SMNVEV come from the germline V gene (reference sequence). CDR3 length: 15 amino acids. V gave up 7 bases and J gave up 0 bases, with 15 bases separating them. CDR3 bases: TGTGCCAGCAAACTTATGGGACATCTGAACACTGAAGCTTTCTTT. The encoded protein is CASKLMGHLNTEAFF.

V is TRBV19 and J is TRBJ2-3; 10 bases are a match to TRBD2. Germline V gene lookup returns CDR1 LNHDA and CDR2 SQIVND (reference sequence). V shed 3 bases, J shed 4 bases, and the junction held 7 bases outside the gene matches. The CDR3 is made up of 16 amino acids. The CDR3 here is CASSMSPSGRADTQYF. CDR3 DNA: TGTGCCAGTAGTATGTCCCCTAGCGGGAGAGCAGATACGCAGTATTTT. The variable domain in full, completed from reference TRBV19 and TRBJ2-3, reads DGGITQSPKYLFRKEGQNVTLSCEQNLNHDAMYWYRQDPGQGLRLIYYSQIVNDFQKGDIAEGYSVSREKKESFPLTVTSAQKNPTAFYLCASSMSPSGRADTQYFGPGTRLTVL.

This chain links TRBV10-3 with TRBJ1-1, with D uncertain. Trimming shortened V by 1 base and J by 7 bases, and 4 bases separated the two germline ends. The germline V gene has CDR1 ENHRY and CDR2 SYGVKD. The length of the CDR3 is 11 residues. The CDR3 sequence is CAISEFNEAFF. CDR3 in DNA: TGTGCCATCAGTGAGTTCAATGAAGCTTTCTTT.

V and J are TRBV19 and TRBJ1-1, with 9 bases fitting TRBD1. Germline values: CDR1 LNHDA, CDR2 SQIVND (reference sequence). The trim removed 4 bases at V and 3 bases at J, leaving 6 bases unmatched. The CDR3 totals 15 residues. Here the CDR3 DNA reads TGTGCCAGTAGTAACACAGGGGGCTATGACACTGAAGCTTTCTTT. Amino acids: CASSNTGGYDTEAFF.

V usage is TRBV7-9 and J usage is TRBJ1-4; D possibly corresponds to TRBD1 (6 bases). The CDR3 has 14 residues. Trimming cost V 2 bases and J 8 bases, with 12 bases left between them. Germline V gene data show CDR1 as SEHNR and CDR2 as FQNEAQ (reference sequence). The CDR3 loop is CASSLRGAREKLFF. DNA of the CDR3: TGTGCCAGCAGCTTACGGGGGGCGCGGGAAAAACTGTTTTTT.

This clone was observed a single time. This chain connects TRBV2 to TRBJ1-2; 7 bases are a match to TRBD1. The ends lost 9 bases at V and 5 bases at J; junction bases unmatched: 6. CDR3 length: 12 amino acids. Germline V gene data show CDR1 as SNHLY and CDR2 as FYNNEI. The CDR3 DNA reads TGTGCCAGTCAACAGGGGACTTATGGCTACACCTTC. Its translation is CASQQGTYGYTF.

Turning to this clone: Germline is not matched at one junction end, which may reflect a read error. The chain is built from TRBV5-1 and TRBJ2-3; 7 bases agree with TRBD1. The CDR3 length is 14 residues. The germline V gene has CDR1 SGHRS and CDR2 YFSETQ. The CDR3 is CASSRDSNTDTQYF. Written as DNA, the CDR3 is TGTGCCAGCAGCCGGGACAGCAACACAGATACGCAGTATTTT. Drawing the rest from reference TRBV5-1 and TRBJ2-3, the complete variable domain is KAGVTQTPRYLIKTRGQQVTLSCSPISGHRSVSWYQQTPGQGLQFLFEYFSETQRNKGNFPGRFSGRQFSNSRSEMNVSTLELGDSALYLCASSRDSNTDTQYFGPGTRLTVL.

In this sample, this clone turned up once. The rearrangement uses TRBV7-2 and TRBJ2-1; 8 bases agree with TRBD1. CDR3 length equals 17 residues. Germline V gene data show CDR1 as SGHTA and CDR2 as FQGNSA. Unmatched junction bases numbered 17, after V lost 6 bases and J lost 7 bases. CDR3 bases: TGTGCCAGCAGATCCCAAATGGGGACAGGAAAAAAAAATGAGCAGTTCTTC. This encodes CASRSQMGTGKKNEQFF.

Details on this clone: Relative to the germline gene, one junction end is altered; a read error may explain this. The chain has TRBV5-1 and TRBJ1-2; TRBD1 agrees at 7 bases. Per the germline V gene, CDR1 is SGHRS and CDR2 is YFSETQ. The CDR3 sequence is 15 residues long. This CDR3 reads CASSLESGGPKSYTF. CDR3 bases: TGTGCCAGCAGCTTGGAGTCAGGGGGTCCCAAGAGCTACACCTTC.

This clone was seen a single time. This sequence joins TRBV19 and TRBJ1-1, with 8 bases aligning to TRBD1. The junction had 10 bases not matched to a gene; V was cut back by 5 bases and J by 2 bases. The CDR3 is 16 residues long. Looked up from germline, CDR1 is LNHDA and CDR2 is SQIVND (reference sequence). The CDR3 nucleotides are TGTGCCAGTAGTCATCAGGGGGCCTGGATTAACACTGAAGCTTTCTTT. Translating gives CASSHQGAWINTEAFF.

The chain recombines TRBV19 with TRBJ1-6; D may be TRBD1 (5 bases). Germline CDR1 LNHDA, CDR2 SQIVND (reference sequence). The CDR3 sequence is 19 residues long. V lost 3 bases, J lost 13 bases, and 31 bases lay in between. In DNA form, the CDR3 reads TGTGCCAGTAGTATGCGGCGGGACCGTGGATACGACCGAGCGTCGCCCCTCCACTTT. Residues: CASSMRRDRGYDRASPLHF.

The rearrangement links TRBV3-1 (or the pseudogene TRBV3-2) to TRBJ2-5, with 9 bases lining up with TRBD2. The CDR3 sequence is 15 residues long. Germline values: CDR1 LGHDT, CDR2 YNNKEL (reference sequence). V was clipped by 3 bases and J by 4 bases; unmatched bases: 6. The CDR3 DNA sequence: TGTGCCAGCAGCCACTCTAGCGGGGCCCCAGAGACCCAGTACTTC. It encodes CASSHSSGAPETQYF.

The chain uses TRBV9 and TRBJ2-7; D may be TRBD2 (6 bases). The germline V gene encodes CDR1 SGDLS and CDR2 YYNGEE. The V end lost 6 bases, the J end lost 5 bases, and 21 bases lay between the germline ends. CDR3 length: 15 residues. The CDR3 here is CASNRPGTGVHEQYV. Written as DNA, the CDR3 is TGTGCCAGCAATCGACCTGGAACGGGAGTCCACGAGCAGTACGTC.

V and J are TRBV6-5 and TRBJ2-1; 8 bases align to TRBD2. Germline loops: CDR1 MNHEY, CDR2 SVGAGI. The CDR3 contains 13 residues. With V trimmed by 7 bases and J by 7 bases, 6 bases remained unmatched. This chain's CDR3 is CASTKRGRNEQFF. The CDR3 nucleotides are TGTGCCAGCACTAAGCGGGGGCGGAATGAGCAGTTCTTC.

V usage is TRBV14 and J usage is TRBJ1-3, with D unclear. Trimming took 1 base from V and 2 from J, leaving 9 bases between them. The germline V gene encodes CDR1 SGHDN and CDR2 FVKESK. The CDR3 has 15 amino acids. CDR3 DNA: TGTGCCAGCAGCCAAGCAGGCGGGGCTGGAAACACCATATATTTT. Amino acids: CASSQAGGAGNTIYF.

V and J are TRBV29-1 and TRBJ2-4; tentative D call: TRBD1 (5 bases). The V and J ends lost 7 bases and 2 bases respectively, with 9 bases between them. CDR1 is SQVTM, CDR2 ANQGSEA, per germline. The CDR3 loop spans 12 amino acids. CDR3 sequence reads: CSAQGSKNIQYF. As DNA, the CDR3 is TGCAGCGCCCAGGGTTCCAAAAACATTCAGTACTTC.

The chain links TRBV7-2 to TRBJ2-7; D unclear. V was shortened by 2 bases and J by 4 bases, with 9 bases between the two germline ends. The CDR3 is made up of 13 amino acids. Looked up from germline, CDR1 is SGHTA and CDR2 is FQGNSA. The CDR3 region has the DNA TGTGCCAGCAGCTTACGCGAAATGTACGAGCAGTACGTC. This encodes CASSLREMYEQYV.

The J gene is TRBJ2-1, the V gene TRBV27; TRBD2 matches 11 bases. Germline CDR1 MNHEY, CDR2 SMNVEV (reference sequence). The CDR3 totals 15 residues. V shed 6 bases and J 10 bases; nucleotides not matched to a gene: 11. CDR3 amino acids: CASSPVSWTSGEQFF. Written as DNA, the CDR3 is TGTGCCAGCAGCCCGGTATCTTGGACTAGCGGGGAGCAGTTCTTC.

The chain carries TRBV6-5 and TRBJ2-3; 11 positions agree with TRBD2. Germline CDR1 reads MNHEY; CDR2 reads SVGAGI. CDR3 length: 14 amino acids. The V segment lost 10 bases and the J segment 4 bases; nucleotides outside the gene matches: 7. CDR3 nucleotide sequence: TGTGCCACTCGACTAGCGGGGTTGGCAGATACGCAGTATTTT. This sequence encodes CATRLAGLADTQYF.

This clone turned up a few times. This chain joins TRBV6-4 and TRBJ1-1; D call uncertain. Germline V CDR1 and CDR2: MRHNA, SNTAGT. CDR3 length: 13 residues. The ends were cut back, 5 bases at V and 1 base at J, with 8 bases in the middle. The CDR3 nucleotides read TGTGCCAGCAGTTCTCAGGAGAACACTGAAGCTTTCTTT. It translates to CASSSQENTEAFF.

This chain links TRBV7-8 with TRBJ2-7; possible D gene TRBD2, 5 bases. Trimming stripped 3 bases from V and 6 bases from J, with 18 bases between. The CDR3 length is 15 residues. Germline V gene sequence: CDR1 SGHVS, CDR2 FQNEAQ. CDR3 coding DNA: TGTGCCAGCAGCTTGGGCAGAGGGCCGGTGGGCGAGCAGTACGTC. It is translated as CASSLGRGPVGEQYV.

Only a few counts were recorded for this clone. The V call is TRBV5-4, the J call TRBJ1-2, with no clear D. The CDR3 is made up of 16 amino acids. Germline CDR1 and CDR2: SGHNT and YYREEE (reference sequence). V lost 0 bases, J lost 8 bases, and 20 bases lay in between. The CDR3 nucleotides are TGTGCCAGCAGCTTGGGTGGTGCAGGTTCCTCTTTGGGCTACACCTTC. Residues: CASSLGGAGSSLGYTF.

The rearrangement uses TRBV9 and TRBJ2-2, with TRBD1 identical over 9 bases. This CDR3 has 15 residues. With 4 bases clipped from V and 7 bases from J, the junction kept 8 bases outside the gene matches. Germline lookup yields CDR1 SGDLS and CDR2 YYNGEE. CDR3: CASSFGQGLGGELFF. The DNA for the CDR3 is TGTGCCAGCAGCTTCGGACAGGGGCTTGGCGGGGAGCTGTTTTTT.

This clone was detected once. The CDR3 coding sequence is TGCGCCAGCAGCAGGATTCACAGGGACCAGGGAGATACGCAGTATTTT. Translated: CASSRIHRDQGDTQYF. This chain links TRBV10-1 with TRBJ2-3; tentative D call: TRBD1 (6 bases). Trimming cost V 6 bases and J 5 bases, with 21 bases left between them. Germline assignment: CDR1 WNHNN and CDR2 SYGVQD (reference sequence). The CDR3 loop spans 16 amino acids.

The chain links TRBV5-8 to TRBJ2-3; 7 bases map to TRBD1. The CDR3 loop spans 13 amino acids. V was clipped by 5 bases and J by 6 bases; unmatched bases: 6. CDR1 is SGHTS and CDR2 is YDEGEE in the germline V gene. The CDR3 coding sequence is TGTGCCAGCAGGAAAGGGGGCGCGGATACGCAGTATTTT. Protein sequence: CASRKGGADTQYF.

The rearrangement joins TRBV6-6 to TRBJ2-7, with 11 positions matching TRBD2. V lost 7 bases to trimming and J lost 3 bases; unmatched junction nucleotides: 11. The CDR3 loop spans 16 amino acids. CDR1 is MNHNY, CDR2 SVGAGI, per germline (reference sequence). This chain's CDR3 is CASTTLTSGKVYEQYV. The CDR3, as DNA: TGTGCCAGCACCACCTTGACTAGCGGGAAGGTCTACGAGCAGTACGTC.

The chain is built from TRBV28 and TRBJ1-1; a weak D match, TRBD1 (6 bases). Trimming cost V 2 bases and J 3 bases, with 13 bases left between them. This CDR3 has 15 residues. CDR1 MDHEN and CDR2 SYDVKM come from the germline V gene. CDR3 DNA: TGTGCCAGCAGTTTAAGGGGGTCGTTGCACACTGAAGCTTTCTTT. Its protein is CASSLRGSLHTEAFF.